Each of the 19 T cell receptor beta chains below was sequenced from the same sample in a study of control samples from healthy donors and cancer patients (dated by TCRdb to 2020 to 2021). Receptors were amplified or captured by the immunoSEQ multiplex PCR assay. TCRdb holds this immuneACCESS table with in-frame rearrangements only. Some clones are missing; in checked studies, unresolved V genes explain under half, and the rest has no known cause. Here the sample has some 120,000 clones; around 90% occur a single time. About 40% of the sample belongs to the ten largest clones. What was sequenced was blood. These receptors all stem from a man in his fifties in good health.

This clone turned up a few times. The rearrangement links TRBV29-1 to TRBJ1-1, with TRBD1 identical over 7 bases. This CDR3 is 13 amino acids long. Trimming took 7 bases from V and 7 from J; bases not matched to a gene: 12. Germline V CDR1 and CDR2: SQVTM, ANQGSEA. The CDR3 region has the DNA TGCAGCGCCCGGACAGGACAGAACGGTGAAGCTTTCTTT. This gives the protein CSARTGQNGEAFF.

J is TRBJ1-2 and V is TRBV7-6, with 7 bases that match TRBD1. V shed 2 bases and J 5 bases; nucleotides not matched to a gene: 11. The CDR3 contains 16 residues. Germline values: CDR1 SGHVS, CDR2 FNYEAQ. The CDR3 bases are TGTGCCAGCAGCTTATATTCGGCCGGGACAGCTTATGGCTACACCTTC. It yields the protein CASSLYSAGTAYGYTF.

The V and J genes are TRBV2 and TRBJ2-3; D is unclear. Germline V gene lookup returns CDR1 SNHLY and CDR2 FYNNEI. The CDR3 is 16 residues long. V was pared by 1 base and J by 2 bases, with 13 bases between. CDR3 residues: CASSEEGPGLTDTQYF. The CDR3 coding sequence is TGTGCCAGCAGTGAAGAAGGGCCGGGTCTCACAGATACGCAGTATTTT.

Comments on this clone: In the same sample, other DNA sequences code for this CDR3. The rearrangement links TRBV9 to TRBJ1-3, with unresolved D. Germline CDR1 is SGDLS and CDR2 is YYNGEE. This CDR3 contains 14 residues. Deletions cut 0 bases from V and 0 bases from J, with 4 bases between. The CDR3 DNA reads TGTGCCAGCAGCGTAGATCTCTCTGGAAACACCATATATTTT. Protein: CASSVDLSGNTIYF.

The chain employs TRBV9 and TRBJ1-2; no definite D call. The CDR3 totals 15 residues. Germline CDR1 is SGDLS and CDR2 is YYNGEE. V was clipped by 0 bases and J by 4 bases, with 13 bases between them. CDR3 sequence reads: CASSVEINSVYGYTF. CDR3 coding DNA: TGTGCCAGCAGCGTAGAGATAAATTCAGTCTATGGCTACACCTTC.

This sequence joins TRBV7-2 and TRBJ2-2; D is ambiguous. Germline CDR1 is SGHTA and CDR2 is FQGNSA. This CDR3 is built from 13 residues. V dropped 1 base and J dropped 6 bases, with 6 bases sitting between them. The CDR3 loop is CASSLVGSGELFF. CDR3 in DNA: TGTGCCAGCAGCTTAGTCGGATCCGGGGAGCTGTTTTTT.

The chain joins TRBV6-5 to TRBJ1-1, with 8 bases identical to TRBD1. V lost 5 bases, J lost 5 bases, and 7 bases stayed unmatched. The CDR3 totals 14 residues. Germline V CDR1 and CDR2: MNHEY, SVGAGI. The CDR3 DNA follows: TGTGCCAGCAGTAAGTCAGGGGGCTGGACTGAAGCTTTCTTT. Its translation is CASSKSGGWTEAFF.

V gene TRBV28 combines with J gene TRBJ2-3; D might be TRBD2 (5 bases). Trimming removed 5 bases from V and 2 bases from J, with 23 bases in between. The germline V gene has CDR1 MDHEN and CDR2 SYDVKM. CDR3 size: 18 residues. The CDR3 here is CASSKTSSGMRLTDTQYF. The CDR3 bases are TGTGCCAGCAGTAAAACGAGCTCCGGGATGCGACTCACAGATACGCAGTATTTT.

The gene calls are TRBV19 and TRBJ1-1; TRBD1 aligns across 7 bases. Germline V CDR1 and CDR2: LNHDA, SQIVND (reference sequence). The CDR3 is made up of 11 amino acids. The V segment lost 7 bases and the J segment 11 bases; nucleotides outside the gene matches: 7. The CDR3, as DNA: TGTGCCAGTATCCAAACAGGGGACGCTTTCTTT. This encodes CASIQTGDAFF.

This clone was seen only once. In DNA form, the CDR3 reads TGTGCCAGCAGCTCCCCCGGGGGAGCGGGGCCTAACACCGGGGAGCTGTTTTTT. Amino acids: CASSSPGGAGPNTGELFF. The J gene is TRBJ2-2, the V gene TRBV7-2, with 7 bases that match TRBD2. Per the germline V gene, CDR1 is SGHTA and CDR2 is FQGNSA. The CDR3 contains 18 residues. V shed 4 bases and J 2 bases; nucleotides not matched to a gene: 13.

The V call is TRBV10-3, the J call TRBJ2-3; possible D gene TRBD1, 6 bases. The CDR3 runs 14 residues. Germline V CDR1 and CDR2: ENHRY, SYGVKD. V lost 2 bases, J lost 2 bases, and 8 bases lay in between. The chain's CDR3 is CAISEGGDTDTQYF. CDR3 sequence (DNA): TGTGCCATCAGTGAGGGGGGCGACACAGATACGCAGTATTTT.

The chain employs TRBV4-3 and TRBJ2-7; perhaps TRBD1 as D (6 bases). The CDR3 runs to 14 residues. The V and J ends lost 0 bases and 5 bases respectively, with 11 bases between them. The V gene's germline CDR1 is LGHNA and CDR2 YSLEER. The CDR3 bases are TGCGCCAGCAGCCAAGATTGGGACAAACACGAGCAGTACTTC. Its protein product is CASSQDWDKHEQYF.

J is TRBJ1-2 and V is TRBV5-4; the D gene is possibly TRBD1 (6 bases). From germline, CDR1 is SGHNT and CDR2 YYREEE (reference sequence). The CDR3 covers 13 residues. V dropped 4 bases and J dropped 7 bases, with 14 bases sitting between them. The DNA of the CDR3 is TGTGCCAGCAGCCTTACAGGGATTAGTGGCTACACCTTC. It translates to CASSLTGISGYTF.

The rearrangement uses TRBV6-1 and TRBJ1-1, with D unresolved. Germline V gene data show CDR1 as MNHNS and CDR2 as SASEGT. The V end lost 1 base, the J end lost 5 bases, and 11 bases lay between the germline ends. The CDR3 totals 14 residues. The DNA of the CDR3 is TGTGCCAGCAGTGAAGGAAACTTAGGGACTGAAGCTTTCTTT. It is translated as CASSEGNLGTEAFF.

The J gene is TRBJ1-4, the V gene TRBV19; tentative D call: TRBD1 (6 bases). The CDR3 length is 14 residues. Trimming took 9 bases from V and 0 from J, leaving 11 bases between them. From germline, CDR1 is LNHDA and CDR2 SQIVND (reference sequence). CDR3 nucleotide sequence: TGTGCCAGCGGACAGAGCGCAACTAATGAAAAACTGTTTTTT. Amino acid sequence: CASGQSATNEKLFF. Full variable domain (rest looked up from reference TRBV19 and TRBJ1-4): DGGITQSPKYLFRKEGQNVTLSCEQNLNHDAMYWYRQDPGQGLRLIYYSQIVNDFQKGDIAEGYSVSREKKESFPLTVTSAQKNPTAFYLCASGQSATNEKLFFGSGTQLSVL.

The chain has TRBV5-1 and TRBJ1-6; no firm D call. Per the germline V gene, CDR1 is SGHRS and CDR2 is YFSETQ. The CDR3 sequence is 14 residues long. The V end lost 0 bases, the J end lost 5 bases, and 6 bases lay between the germline ends. The CDR3 bases are TGCGCCAGCAGCTTGGGGGAGGATAATTCACCCCTCCACTTT. Encoded protein: CASSLGEDNSPLHF.

The rearrangement joins TRBV5-1 to TRBJ2-7, with D perhaps given as TRBD1 or TRBD2 (5 bases each). The CDR3 runs to 14 residues. Trimming removed 2 bases from V and 2 bases from J, with 11 bases in between. The germline CDR1 and CDR2 sequences are SGHRS and YFSETQ. The CDR3 DNA is TGCGCCAGCAGCTTTGGGGGTAGACCCTACGAGCAGTACTTC. Protein product: CASSFGGRPYEQYF.

This clone was counted a single time. The V and J genes are TRBV4-1 and TRBJ1-6; maybe TRBD1 (6 bases). V lost 0 bases to trimming and J lost 7 bases, with 19 bases between them. The CDR3 contains 18 residues. Germline CDR1 and CDR2: MGHRA and YSYEKL. The DNA for the CDR3 is TGCGCCAGCAGCCAAGAGGGGGGGGCAGGGTATCGGAATTCACCCCTCCACTTT. This gives the protein CASSQEGGAGYRNSPLHF.

The rearrangement uses TRBV27 and TRBJ1-5; TRBD1 is a possible D gene (5 bases). This CDR3 is 13 amino acids long. Germline V CDR1 and CDR2: MNHEY, SMNVEV (reference sequence). CDR3 region: CAVGGVNNQPQHF. The DNA for the CDR3 is TGTGCTGTTGGAGGGGTGAACAATCAGCCCCAGCATTTT.